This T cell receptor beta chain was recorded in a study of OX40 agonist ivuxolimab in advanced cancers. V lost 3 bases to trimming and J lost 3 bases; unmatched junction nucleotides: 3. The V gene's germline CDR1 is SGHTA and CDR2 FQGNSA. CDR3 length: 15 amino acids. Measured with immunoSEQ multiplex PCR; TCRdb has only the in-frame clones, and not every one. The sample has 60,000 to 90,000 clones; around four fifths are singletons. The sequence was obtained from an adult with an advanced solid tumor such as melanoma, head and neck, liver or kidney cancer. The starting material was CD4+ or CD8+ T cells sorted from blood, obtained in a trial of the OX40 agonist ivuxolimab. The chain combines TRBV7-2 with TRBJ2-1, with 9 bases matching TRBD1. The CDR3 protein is CASSLTGGSYNEQFF. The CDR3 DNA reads TGTGCCAGCAGCTTGACAGGGGGAAGCTACAATGAGCAGTTCTTC.